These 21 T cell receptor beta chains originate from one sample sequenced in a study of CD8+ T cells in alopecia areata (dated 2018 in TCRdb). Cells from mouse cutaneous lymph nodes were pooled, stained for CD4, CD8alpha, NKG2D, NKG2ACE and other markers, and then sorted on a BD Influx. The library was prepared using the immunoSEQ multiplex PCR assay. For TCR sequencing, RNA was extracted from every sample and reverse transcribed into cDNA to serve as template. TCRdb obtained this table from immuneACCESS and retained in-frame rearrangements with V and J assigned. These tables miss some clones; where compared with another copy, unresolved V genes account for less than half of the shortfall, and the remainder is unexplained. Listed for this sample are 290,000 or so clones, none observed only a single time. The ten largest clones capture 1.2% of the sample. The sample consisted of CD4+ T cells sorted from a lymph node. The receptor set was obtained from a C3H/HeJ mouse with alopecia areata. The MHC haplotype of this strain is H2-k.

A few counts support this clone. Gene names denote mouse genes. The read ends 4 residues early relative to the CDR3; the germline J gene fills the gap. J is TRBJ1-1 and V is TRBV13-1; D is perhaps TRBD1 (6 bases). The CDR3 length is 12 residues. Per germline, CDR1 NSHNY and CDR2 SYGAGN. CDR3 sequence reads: CASSGGAAEVFF. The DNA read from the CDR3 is TGTGCCAGCAGTGGGGGGGCCGCA.

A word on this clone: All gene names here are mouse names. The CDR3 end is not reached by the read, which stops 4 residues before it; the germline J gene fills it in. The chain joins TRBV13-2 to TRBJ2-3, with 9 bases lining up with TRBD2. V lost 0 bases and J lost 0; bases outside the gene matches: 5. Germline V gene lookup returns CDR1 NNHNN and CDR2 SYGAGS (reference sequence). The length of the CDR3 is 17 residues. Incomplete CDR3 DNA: TGTGCCAGCGGTGATGATAGACTGGGGGCTAGTGCAGAA. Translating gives CASGDDRLGASAE. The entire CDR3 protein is CASGDDRLGASAETLYF.

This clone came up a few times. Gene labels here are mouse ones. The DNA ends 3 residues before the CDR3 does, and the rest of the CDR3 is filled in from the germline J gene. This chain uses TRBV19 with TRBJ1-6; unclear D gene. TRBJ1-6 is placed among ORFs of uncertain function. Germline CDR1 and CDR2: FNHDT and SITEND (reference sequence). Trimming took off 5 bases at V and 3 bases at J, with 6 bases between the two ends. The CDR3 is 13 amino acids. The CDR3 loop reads CASRHIYNSPLYF. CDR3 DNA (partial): TGTGCCAGCAGACACATCTATAATTCGCCC.

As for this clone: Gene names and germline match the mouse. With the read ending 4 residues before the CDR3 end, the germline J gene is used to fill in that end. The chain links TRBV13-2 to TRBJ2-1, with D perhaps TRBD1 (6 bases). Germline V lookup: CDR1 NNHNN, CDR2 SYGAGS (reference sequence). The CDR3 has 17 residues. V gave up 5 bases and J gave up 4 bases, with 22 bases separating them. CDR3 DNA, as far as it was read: TGTGCCAGCGGGGATCATCAGACAGGAGGAAAATATGCT. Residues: CASGDHQTGGKYA. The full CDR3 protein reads CASGDHQTGGKYAEQFF.

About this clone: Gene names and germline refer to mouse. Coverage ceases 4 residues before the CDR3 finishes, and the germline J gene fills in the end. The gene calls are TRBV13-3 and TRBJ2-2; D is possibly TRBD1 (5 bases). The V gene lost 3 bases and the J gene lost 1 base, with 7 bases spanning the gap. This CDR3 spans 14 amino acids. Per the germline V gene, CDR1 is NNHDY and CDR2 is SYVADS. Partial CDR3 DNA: TGTGCCAGCAGTGCAGGGTTAAACACCGGG. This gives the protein CASSAGLNTG. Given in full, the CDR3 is CASSAGLNTGQLYF.

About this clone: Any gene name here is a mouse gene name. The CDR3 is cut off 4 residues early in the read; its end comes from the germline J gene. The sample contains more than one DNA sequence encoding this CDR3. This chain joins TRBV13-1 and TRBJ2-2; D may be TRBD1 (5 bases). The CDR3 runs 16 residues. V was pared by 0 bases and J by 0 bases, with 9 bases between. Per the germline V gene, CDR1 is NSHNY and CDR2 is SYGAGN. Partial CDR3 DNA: TGTGCCAGCAGTGATGCTCGGACATCAAACACCGGG. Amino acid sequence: CASSDARTSNTG. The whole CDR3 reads CASSDARTSNTGQLYF.

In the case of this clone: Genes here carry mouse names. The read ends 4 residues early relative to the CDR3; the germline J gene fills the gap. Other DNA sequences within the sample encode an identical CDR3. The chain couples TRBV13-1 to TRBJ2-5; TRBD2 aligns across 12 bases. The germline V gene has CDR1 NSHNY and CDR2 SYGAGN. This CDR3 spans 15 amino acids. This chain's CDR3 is CASSDPGLGGDTQYF. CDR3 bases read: TGTGCCAGCAGTGATCCGGGACTGGGGGGTGAC.

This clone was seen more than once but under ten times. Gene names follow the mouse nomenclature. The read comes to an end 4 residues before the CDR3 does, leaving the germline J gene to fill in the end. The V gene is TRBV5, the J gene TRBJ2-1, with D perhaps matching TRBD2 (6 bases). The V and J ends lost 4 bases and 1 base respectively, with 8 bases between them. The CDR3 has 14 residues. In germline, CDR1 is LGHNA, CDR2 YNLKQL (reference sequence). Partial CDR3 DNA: TGTGCCAGCAGCCCCTGGGGAAACTATGCT. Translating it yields CASSPWGNYA. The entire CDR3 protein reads CASSPWGNYAEQFF.

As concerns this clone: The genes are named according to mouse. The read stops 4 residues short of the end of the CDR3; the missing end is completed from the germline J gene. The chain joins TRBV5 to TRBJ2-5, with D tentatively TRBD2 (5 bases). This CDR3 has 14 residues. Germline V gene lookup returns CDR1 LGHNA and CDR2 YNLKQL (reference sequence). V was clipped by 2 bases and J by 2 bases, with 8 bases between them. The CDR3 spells CASSQWTSQDTQYF. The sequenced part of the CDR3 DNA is TGTGCCAGCAGCCAATGGACTAGCCAAGAC.

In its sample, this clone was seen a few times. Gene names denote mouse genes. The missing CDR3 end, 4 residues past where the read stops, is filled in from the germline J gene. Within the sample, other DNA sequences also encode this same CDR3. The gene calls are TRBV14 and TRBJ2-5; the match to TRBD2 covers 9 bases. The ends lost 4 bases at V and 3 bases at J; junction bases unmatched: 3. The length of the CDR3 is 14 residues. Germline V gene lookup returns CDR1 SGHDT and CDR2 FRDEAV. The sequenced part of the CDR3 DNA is TGTGCCAGCAGTGTCCTGGGGGGGCAAGAC. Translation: CASSVLGGQD. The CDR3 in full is CASSVLGGQDTQYF.

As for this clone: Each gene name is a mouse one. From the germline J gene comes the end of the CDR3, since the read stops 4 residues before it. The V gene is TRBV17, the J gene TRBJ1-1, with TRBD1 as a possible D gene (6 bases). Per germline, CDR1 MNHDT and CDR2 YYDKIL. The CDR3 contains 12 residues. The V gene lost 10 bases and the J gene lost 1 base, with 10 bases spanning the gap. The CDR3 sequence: CATGEGNTEVFF. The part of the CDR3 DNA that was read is TGTGCTACAGGGGAAGGGAACACA.

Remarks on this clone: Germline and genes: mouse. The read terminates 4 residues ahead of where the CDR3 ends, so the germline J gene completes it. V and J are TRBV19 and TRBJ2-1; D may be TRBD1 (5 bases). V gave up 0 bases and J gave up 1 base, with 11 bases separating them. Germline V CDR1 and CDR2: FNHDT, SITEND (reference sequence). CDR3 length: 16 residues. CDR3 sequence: CASSIAGRWNYAEQFF. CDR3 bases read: TGTGCCAGCAGTATAGCAGGGAGGTGGAACTATGCT.

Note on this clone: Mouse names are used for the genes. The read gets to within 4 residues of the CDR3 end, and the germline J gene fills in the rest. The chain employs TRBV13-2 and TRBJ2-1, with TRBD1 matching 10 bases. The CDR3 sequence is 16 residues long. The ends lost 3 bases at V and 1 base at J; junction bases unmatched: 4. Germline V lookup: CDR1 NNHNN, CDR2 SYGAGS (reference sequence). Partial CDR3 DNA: TGTGCCAGCGGTGTCAGGGGACAGGGGAACTATGCT. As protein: CASGVRGQGNYA. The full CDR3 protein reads CASGVRGQGNYAEQFF.

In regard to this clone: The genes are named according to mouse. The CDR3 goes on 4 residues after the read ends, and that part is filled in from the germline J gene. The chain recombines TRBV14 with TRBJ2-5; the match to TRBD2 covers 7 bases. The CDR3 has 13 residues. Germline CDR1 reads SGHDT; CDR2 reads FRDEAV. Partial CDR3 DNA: TGTGCCAGCAGTTTCTTGGGGGGTGAC. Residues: CASSFLGGD. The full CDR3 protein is CASSFLGGDTQYF.

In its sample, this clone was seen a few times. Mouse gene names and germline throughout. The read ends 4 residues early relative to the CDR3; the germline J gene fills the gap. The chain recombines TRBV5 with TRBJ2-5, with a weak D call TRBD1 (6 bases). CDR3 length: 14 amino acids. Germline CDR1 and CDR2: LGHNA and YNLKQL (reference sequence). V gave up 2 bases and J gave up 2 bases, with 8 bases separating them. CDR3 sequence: CASSQRDIQDTQYF. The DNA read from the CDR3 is TGTGCCAGCAGCCAACGGGACATCCAAGAC.

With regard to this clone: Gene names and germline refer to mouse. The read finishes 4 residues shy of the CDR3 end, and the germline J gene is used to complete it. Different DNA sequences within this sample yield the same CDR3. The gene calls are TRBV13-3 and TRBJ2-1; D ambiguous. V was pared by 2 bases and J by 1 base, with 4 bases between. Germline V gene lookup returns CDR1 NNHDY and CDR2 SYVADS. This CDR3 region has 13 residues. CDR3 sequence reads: CASSEQNYAEQFF. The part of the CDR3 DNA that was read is TGTGCCAGCAGTGAGCAGAACTATGCT.

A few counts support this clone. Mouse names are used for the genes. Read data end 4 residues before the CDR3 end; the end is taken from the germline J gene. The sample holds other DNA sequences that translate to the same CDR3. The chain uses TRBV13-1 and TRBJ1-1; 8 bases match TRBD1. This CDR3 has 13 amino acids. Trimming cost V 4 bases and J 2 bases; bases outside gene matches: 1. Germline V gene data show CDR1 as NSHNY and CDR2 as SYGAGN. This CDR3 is CASSSGGNTEVFF. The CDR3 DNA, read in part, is TGTGCCAGCAGTTCAGGGGGCAACACA.

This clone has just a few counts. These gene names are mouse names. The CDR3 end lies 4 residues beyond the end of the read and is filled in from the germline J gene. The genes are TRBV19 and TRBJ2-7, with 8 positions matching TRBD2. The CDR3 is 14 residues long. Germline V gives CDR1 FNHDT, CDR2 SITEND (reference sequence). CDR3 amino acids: CASSIDTWGDEQYF. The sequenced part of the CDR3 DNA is TGTGCCAGCAGTATAGATACCTGGGGGGAT.

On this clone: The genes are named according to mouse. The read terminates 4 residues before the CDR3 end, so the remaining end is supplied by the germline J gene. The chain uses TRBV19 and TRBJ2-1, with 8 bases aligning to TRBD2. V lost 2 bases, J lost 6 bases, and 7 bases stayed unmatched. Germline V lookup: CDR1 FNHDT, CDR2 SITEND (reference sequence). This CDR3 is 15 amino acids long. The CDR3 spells CASSILLGDGAEQFF. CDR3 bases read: TGTGCCAGCAGTATTTTACTGGGGGACGGTGCT.

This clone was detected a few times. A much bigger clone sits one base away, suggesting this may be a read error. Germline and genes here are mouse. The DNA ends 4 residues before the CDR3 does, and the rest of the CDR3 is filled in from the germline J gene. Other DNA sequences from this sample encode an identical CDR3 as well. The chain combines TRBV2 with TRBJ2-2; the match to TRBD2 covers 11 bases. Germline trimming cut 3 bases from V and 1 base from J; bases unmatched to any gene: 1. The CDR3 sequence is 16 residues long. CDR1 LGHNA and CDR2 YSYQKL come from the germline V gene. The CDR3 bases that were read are TGTGCCAGCAGCCAGGGGACTGGGGGAAACACCGGG. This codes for CASSQGTGGNTG. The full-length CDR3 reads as CASSQGTGGNTGQLYF. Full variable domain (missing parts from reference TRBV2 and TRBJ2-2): DPKIIQKPKYLVAVTGSEKILICEQYLGHNAMYWYRQSAKKPLEFMFSYSYQKLMDNQTASSRFQPQSSKKNHLDLQITALKPDDSATYFCASSQGTGGNTGQLYFGEGSKLTVL.

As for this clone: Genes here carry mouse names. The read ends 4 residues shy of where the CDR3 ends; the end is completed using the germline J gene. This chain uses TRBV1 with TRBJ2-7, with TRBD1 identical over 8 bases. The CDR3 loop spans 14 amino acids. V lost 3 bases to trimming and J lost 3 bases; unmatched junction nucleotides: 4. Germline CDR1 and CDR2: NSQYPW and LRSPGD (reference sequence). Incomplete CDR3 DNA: TGCACCTGCAGTGCGGACAGGGCCTACTAT. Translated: CTCSADRAYY. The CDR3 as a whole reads CTCSADRAYYEQYF.